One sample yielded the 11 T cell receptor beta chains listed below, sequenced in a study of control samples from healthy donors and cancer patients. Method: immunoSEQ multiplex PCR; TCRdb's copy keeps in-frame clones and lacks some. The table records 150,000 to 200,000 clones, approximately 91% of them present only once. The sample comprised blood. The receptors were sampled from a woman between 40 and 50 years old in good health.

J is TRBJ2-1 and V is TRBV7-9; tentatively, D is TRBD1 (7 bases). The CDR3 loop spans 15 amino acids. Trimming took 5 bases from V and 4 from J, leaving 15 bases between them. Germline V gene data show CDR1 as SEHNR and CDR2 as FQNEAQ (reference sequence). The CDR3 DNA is TGTGCCAGCAGCCAAGGAGGGGGCAGTTACAATGAGCAGTTCTTC. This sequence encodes CASSQGGGSYNEQFF.

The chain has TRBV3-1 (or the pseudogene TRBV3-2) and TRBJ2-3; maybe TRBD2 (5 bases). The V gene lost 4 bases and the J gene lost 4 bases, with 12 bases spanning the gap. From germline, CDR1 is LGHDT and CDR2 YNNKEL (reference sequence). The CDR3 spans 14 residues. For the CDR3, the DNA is TGTGCCAGCAGCCTTGCATACGGGGCAGATACGCAGTATTTT. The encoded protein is CASSLAYGADTQYF.

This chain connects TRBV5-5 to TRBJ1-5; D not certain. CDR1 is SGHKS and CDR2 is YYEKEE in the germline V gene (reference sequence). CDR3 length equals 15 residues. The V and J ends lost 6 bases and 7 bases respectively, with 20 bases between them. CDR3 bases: TGTGCCAGCAATACGGGCCCTCGCTCACCCCAGCCCCAGCATTTT. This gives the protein CASNTGPRSPQPQHF.

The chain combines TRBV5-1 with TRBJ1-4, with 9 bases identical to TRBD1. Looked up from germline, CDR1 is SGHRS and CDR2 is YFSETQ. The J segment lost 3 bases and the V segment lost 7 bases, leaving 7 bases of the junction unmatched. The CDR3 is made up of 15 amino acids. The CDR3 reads CASARTGDSNEKLFF. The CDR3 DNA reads TGCGCCAGCGCGCGGACAGGGGATTCTAATGAAAAACTGTTTTTT.

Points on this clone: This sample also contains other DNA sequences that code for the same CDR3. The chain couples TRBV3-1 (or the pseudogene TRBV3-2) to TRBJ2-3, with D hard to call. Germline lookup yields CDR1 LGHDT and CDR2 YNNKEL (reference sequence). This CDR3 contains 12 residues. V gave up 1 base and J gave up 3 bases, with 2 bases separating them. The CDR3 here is CASSQVTDTQYF. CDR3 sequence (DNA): TGTGCCAGCAGCCAAGTAACAGATACGCAGTATTTT.

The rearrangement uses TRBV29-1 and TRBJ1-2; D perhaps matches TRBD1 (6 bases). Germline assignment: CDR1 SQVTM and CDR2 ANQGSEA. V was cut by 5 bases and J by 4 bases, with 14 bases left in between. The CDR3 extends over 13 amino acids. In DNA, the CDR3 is TGCAGCGTTACCCCAGGGGAAAGCTATGGCTACACCTTC. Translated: CSVTPGESYGYTF.

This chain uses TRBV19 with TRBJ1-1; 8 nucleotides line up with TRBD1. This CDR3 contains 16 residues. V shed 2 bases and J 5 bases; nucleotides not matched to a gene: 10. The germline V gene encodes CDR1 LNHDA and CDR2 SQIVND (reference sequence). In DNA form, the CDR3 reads TGTGCCAGTAGTATATCCTCCAGGGGGCTTTGGACTGAAGCTTTCTTT. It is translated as CASSISSRGLWTEAFF.

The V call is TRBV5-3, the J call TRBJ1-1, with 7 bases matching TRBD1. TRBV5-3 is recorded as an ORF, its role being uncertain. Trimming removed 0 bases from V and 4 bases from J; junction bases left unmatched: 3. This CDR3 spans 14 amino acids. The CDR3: CARSLGRGTTEAFF. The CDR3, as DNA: TGTGCCAGAAGCTTGGGCAGGGGGACCACTGAAGCTTTCTTT.

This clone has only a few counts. The CDR3 is CASSLDVTYNEQFF. CDR3 coding DNA: TGCGCCAGCAGCTTGGACGTCACCTACAATGAGCAGTTCTTC. The rearrangement joins TRBV10-1 to TRBJ2-1; D uncertain. Looked up from germline, CDR1 is WNHNN and CDR2 is SYGVQD (reference sequence). The CDR3 sequence is 14 residues long. Trimming cost V 6 bases and J 2 bases, with 11 bases left between them.

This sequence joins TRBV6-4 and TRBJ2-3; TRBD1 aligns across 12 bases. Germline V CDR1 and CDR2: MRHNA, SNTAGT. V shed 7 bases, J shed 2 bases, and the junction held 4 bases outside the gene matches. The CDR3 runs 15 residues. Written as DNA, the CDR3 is TGTGCCAGCACTTGGGACAGGGGGCACACAGATACGCAGTATTTT. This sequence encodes CASTWDRGHTDTQYF.

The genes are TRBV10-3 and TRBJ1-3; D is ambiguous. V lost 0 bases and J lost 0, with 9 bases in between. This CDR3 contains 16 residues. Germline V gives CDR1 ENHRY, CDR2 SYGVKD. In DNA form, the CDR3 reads TGTGCCATCAGTGAGTCGGCAGCGTACTCTGGAAACACCATATATTTT. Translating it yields CAISESAAYSGNTIYF.